These 6 T cell receptor beta chains were all obtained from the same sample, sequenced in a study of T cells after yellow fever vaccination. From the 5' RACE reads, TCRdb called clonotypes with MiXCR, one entry per CDR3 protein. The repertoire includes more than 95,000 distinct CDR3 sequences, under 9% of them detected once, and 40% sits in the top ten. The source material was CD8+ T cells sorted from PBMCs, sampled on the day of the yellow fever booster vaccination. These receptors were collected from a young man who received the YFV17D yellow fever vaccine.

In its sample, this clonotype was seen a few times. The chain has TRBV5-5 and TRBJ2-7; a possible D gene is TRBD1 (6 bases). V dropped 4 bases and J dropped 6 bases, with 11 bases sitting between them. CDR1 is SGHKS and CDR2 is YYEKEE in the germline V gene (reference sequence). The CDR3 totals 12 residues. The CDR3 nucleotides are TGTGCCAGCAGCCCTACAGGGTTCGAGCAGTACGTC. This codes for CASSPTGFEQYV.

The V and J genes are TRBV30 and TRBJ1-2; D call uncertain. The CDR3 sequence is 14 residues long. Per germline, CDR1 GTSNPN and CDR2 SVGIG (reference sequence). Trimming took 5 bases from V and 5 from J, leaving 18 bases between them. In DNA, the CDR3 is TGTGCCTGGCACTACAAGACGGTTCTTTATGGCTACACCTTC. Protein: CAWHYKTVLYGYTF.

The rearrangement joins TRBV4-1 to TRBJ2-1; D perhaps matches TRBD2 (5 bases). V was trimmed by 3 bases and J by 10 bases, leaving 10 bases between them. Looked up from germline, CDR1 is MGHRA and CDR2 is YSYEKL. The CDR3 is made up of 12 amino acids. The CDR3 DNA reads TGCGCCAGCAGCCAGGACTCTTGGGAGCAGTTCTTC. Its protein is CASSQDSWEQFF.

This clonotype appeared once. This rearrangement joins TRBV2 to TRBJ1-4; the D is unclear. The CDR3 runs to 10 residues. Germline V gene lookup returns CDR1 SNHLY and CDR2 FYNNEI. Trimming shortened V by 10 bases and J by 8 bases, and 8 bases separated the two germline ends. The CDR3 reads CAITGEKLFF. CDR3 sequence (DNA): TGTGCCATAACCGGGGAAAAACTGTTTTTT.

There are many counts of this clonotype. The rearrangement links TRBV7-3 to TRBJ1-1, with 9 positions matching TRBD1. J was trimmed by 7 bases and V by 5 bases; bases with no gene match: 5. Germline V CDR1 and CDR2: SGHTA, FQGTGA. The CDR3 consists of 13 residues. CDR3 coding DNA: TGTGCCAGCAGCCCCACAGGGGGCGGTGAAGCTTTCTTT. Its protein is CASSPTGGGEAFF.

This clonotype was observed at least ten times. This rearrangement joins TRBV20-1 to TRBJ2-3; D possibly corresponds to TRBD1 (6 bases). This CDR3 comprises 16 residues. Trimming left V 3 bases short and J 8 bases short, with 24 bases between. Germline-derived CDR1 and CDR2 are DFQATT and SNEGSKA (reference sequence). CDR3 sequence reads: CSASQSRDMRFGTQYF. CDR3 bases: TGCAGTGCTAGCCAGAGCCGGGACATGAGGTTTGGTACGCAGTATTTT.